Here is one TCR beta chain with its context. The antigen remains unidentified. Germline CDR1 KGHSH, CDR2 LQKENI. V was clipped by 3 bases and J by 3 bases, with 14 bases between them. The CDR3 contains 15 residues. The data belong to a study of CD8 T cells in ankylosing spondylitis. Findings of the study overall: A TCR beta motif of seven or eight highly homologous variants appeared characteristic of ankylosing spondylitis blood. Matched ankylosing spondylitis synovial fluid reportedly contained a significantly enriched population of disease-linked clones. Earlier studies detected some motif variants in reactive arthritis synovial fluid and blood. In peripheral blood, disease-linked CD8+ clones occurred at relatively low frequencies.

Quantitative 5'-RACE with molecular barcodes produced the TCR beta libraries. TCRdb recomputed calls from the 5' RACE reads with MiXCR, one row per CDR3 protein. The table lists around 770,000 distinct CDR3 sequences, roughly 19% of them singletons, with around 20% in the top ten. Material: blood, either unsorted or a sorted T cell fraction (not recorded which). This receptor was taken from a male donor with ankylosing spondylitis. V gene TRBV18 combines with J gene TRBJ1-1; TRBD1 might be the D (5 bases). In DNA, the CDR3 is TGTGCCAGCTCACCGTTCGTTTCGGGGGACACTGAAGCTTTCTTT. It codes for CASSPFVSGDTEAFF.